These T cell receptor beta chains were read from a single sample in a study of blood T cell repertoires in COVID-19. Using immunoSEQ multiplex PCR, the repertoire was profiled, and TCRdb retains in-frame clones only, with some absent. The sample carries around 300,000 clones, approximately 90% recorded once. The sequenced sample was peripheral blood. The receptors come from a woman aged 45-60 years with COVID-19, enrolled during active disease. Both conserved end residues are part of each CDR3.

V	J	length	CDR3
TRBV5-4	TRBJ2-3	14	CASSAKTSTDTQYF
TRBV4-2	TRBJ1-5	15	CASRLTGGANQPQHF
TRBV30	TRBJ1-3	16	CAWSPYHFNSGNTIYF
TRBV9	TRBJ1-1	15	CASSGTPNPGTGAFF
TRBV30	TRBJ1-1	14	CAWSGDRGRTEAFF
TRBV24-1	TRBJ1-2	14	CATSDSRIQGYYTF
TRBV10-3	TRBJ1-1	11	CAIAQGTEAFF
TRBV25-1	TRBJ2-1	14	CASGSSGRGYEQFF
TRBV27	TRBJ1-1	14	CASSLSSYGTEAFF
TRBV5-1	TRBJ2-3	15	CASSLSGSYTDTQYF
TRBV5-6	TRBJ1-5	14	CASSWGTENQPQHF
TRBV6-6	TRBJ2-5	18	CASSRGLAGVRVQETQYF
TRBV7-2	TRBJ2-3	16	CASSLEQATVTDTQYF
TRBV29-1	TRBJ1-3	16	CSVRDRGAAAGNTIYF
TRBV29-1	TRBJ1-1	14	CSVENTGGRTEAFF